The present T cell receptor (beta chain) was sequenced within a study of response to subunit inactivated influenza vaccine. Study-level results: The authors offered the suggestion that each seasonal influenza vaccination recruits few new T cells.

Each CDR3 protein is one row after TCRdb ran MiXCR on the RT-PCR reads. The data show hundreds of thousands of distinct CDR3 sequences, about 10% seen once. The CDR3 contains 14 residues. Germline values: CDR1 LNHDA, CDR2 SQIVND (reference sequence). V gave up 7 bases and J gave up 2 bases, with 12 bases separating them. This clonotype was seen more than once but under ten times. The antigen remains undetermined. The sample also formed part of further work on T cells expressing NK-cell markers. This second study says: UMI-tagged 5'RACE template switching yielded the TCR beta cDNA. Sorted CD3+CD56+NKG2C+, CD3+CD56+NKG2C- and CD3+CD56-NKG2C+ T-cell subsets were beta-chain profiled. Of CD8+ T cells, roughly 1.0-8% belonged to dominant NKG2C+ clonotypes in 5 to 7 donors.

The source is a man aged 45-65 years who received an inactivated influenza vaccine. Sequenced here: PBMCs from blood, sampled on the day of vaccination. The rearrangement uses TRBV19 and TRBJ2-1, with a possible D match to TRBD1 (6 bases). CDR3 coding DNA: TGTGCCAGTAATGAAGGACAGACCTACAATGAGCAGTTCTTC. Translation: CASNEGQTYNEQFF.